Listed below are T cell receptor beta chains from one sample, sequenced in a study of CD8+CD57+ T cells in acquired aplastic anemia. TCRdb fed the reads into MiXCR, producing one record per CDR3 protein. The table lists approximately 170,000 distinct CDR3 sequences, around half of them singletons. Sequences were obtained from sorted CD4+, CD8+, or CD8+CD57+ T cells (not recorded which) from PBMCs. These TCRs come from a human donor with aplastic anemia. CDR3s include the opening cysteine and the closing phenylalanine or tryptophan. Each record gives: V gene, D gene, clone size, J gene, CDR3 DNA, CDR3 protein. The D gene is left open where the match is weak. Expanded clones get a size class; other rows say once, few or many, or leave the size out.

V gene: TRBV15; D gene: TRBD1; clone size: many; J gene: TRBJ1-4; CDR3 DNA: TGTGCCACCAGCGGATGGGGACAGGGGGGGGAAGAAAAACTGTTTTTT; CDR3 protein: CATSGWGQGGEEKLFF
V gene: TRBV2; D gene: NA; clone size: NA; J gene: TRBJ2-5; CDR3 DNA: TGTGCCAGCAGTGACCTGTCGGAAGAGACCCAGTACTTC; CDR3 protein: CASSDLSEETQYF
V gene: TRBV19; D gene: NA; clone size: NA; J gene: TRBJ1-1; CDR3 DNA: TGTGCCAGTAGTATAGGGGTGACTGAAGCTTTCTTT; CDR3 protein: CASSIGVTEAFF
V gene: TRBV29-1; D gene: NA; clone size: many; J gene: TRBJ2-1; CDR3 DNA: TGCAGCACCTGGAGCGGAGGCGATGAGCAGTTCTTC; CDR3 protein: CSTWSGGDEQFF
V gene: TRBV19; D gene: TRBD1; clone size: many; J gene: TRBJ1-5; CDR3 DNA: TGTGCCAGTAGTACAATCCGAATGACAGGGTATCAGCCCCAGCATTTT; CDR3 protein: CASSTIRMTGYQPQHF
V gene: TRBV6-4; D gene: TRBD1; clone size: NA; J gene: TRBJ2-5; CDR3 DNA: TGTGCCAGCAGACGGGACAGGGTCCTCTTC; CDR3 protein: CASRRDRVLF
V gene: TRBV27; D gene: NA; clone size: many; J gene: TRBJ2-3; CDR3 DNA: TGTGCCAGCAGAGAAAGGGCAGATACGCAGTATTTT; CDR3 protein: CASRERADTQYF
V gene: TRBV19; D gene: TRBD1; clone size: NA; J gene: TRBJ1-5; CDR3 DNA: TGTGCCTGGAGATTTACAGGGGAGGCCAATCAGCCCCAGCATTTT; CDR3 protein: CAWRFTGEANQPQHF
V gene: TRBV25-1; D gene: NA; clone size: NA; J gene: TRBJ1-2; CDR3 DNA: TGTGCCAGCAGTTTTGGCGTCAGGGCCCCTTCTGGCTACACCTTC; CDR3 protein: CASSFGVRAPSGYTF
V gene: TRBV9; D gene: TRBD2; clone size: many; J gene: TRBJ2-3; CDR3 DNA: TGTGCCAGCAGCGTGGGGACTAGCGGGAGTCGGACAGATACGCAGTATTTT; CDR3 protein: CASSVGTSGSRTDTQYF
V gene: TRBV2; D gene: NA; clone size: once; J gene: TRBJ1-1; CDR3 DNA: TGTGCCAGCAGTGTCGGGGAAGCCACTGAAGCTTTCTTT; CDR3 protein: CASSVGEATEAFF
V gene: TRBV15; D gene: NA; clone size: NA; J gene: TRBJ2-1; CDR3 DNA: TGTGCCACCAGCAGGACCCTAGGAGGGGAGAATGAGCAGTTCTTC; CDR3 protein: CATSRTLGGENEQFF
V gene: TRBV5-1; D gene: TRBD1; clone size: many; J gene: TRBJ1-3; CDR3 DNA: TGCGCCAGCAGCCCGACAGGGGAAGGAAACACCATATATTTT; CDR3 protein: CASSPTGEGNTIYF
V gene: TRBV20-1; D gene: NA; clone size: NA; J gene: TRBJ1-2; CDR3 DNA: TGCAGTGCTAGAGAGCACACGAACTATGGCTACACCTTC; CDR3 protein: CSAREHTNYGYTF
V gene: TRBV15; D gene: TRBD2; clone size: NA; J gene: TRBJ2-7; CDR3 DNA: TGTGCCAGCAGCTTTCTAGCGGGGGGCTACGAGCAGTACTTC; CDR3 protein: CASSFLAGGYEQYF
V gene: TRBV7-2; D gene: NA; clone size: NA; J gene: TRBJ1-6; CDR3 DNA: TGTGCCAGCAGCCTCAGGGGTCCACCCCTCCACTTT; CDR3 protein: CASSLRGPPLHF
V gene: TRBV10-3; D gene: NA; clone size: many; J gene: TRBJ1-3; CDR3 DNA: TGTGCCATCAGTGTAGGTGCGAGCTCTGGAAACACCATATATTTT; CDR3 protein: CAISVGASSGNTIYF
V gene: TRBV4-2; D gene: NA; clone size: few; J gene: TRBJ2-5; CDR3 DNA: TGTGCCAGCAGCCAAGATCTAGGGCCAATGGAGACCCAGTACTTC; CDR3 protein: CASSQDLGPMETQYF
V gene: TRBV28; D gene: NA; clone size: NA; J gene: TRBJ1-1; CDR3 DNA: TGTGCCAGCAGTTTCCCGGGCCTGGCTGAAGCTTTCTTT; CDR3 protein: CASSFPGLAEAFF
V gene: TRBV4-3; D gene: NA; clone size: many; J gene: TRBJ1-2; CDR3 DNA: TGCGCCAGCAGCCAAGAACGGGGTAACTATGGCTACACCTTC; CDR3 protein: CASSQERGNYGYTF
V gene: TRBV11-1; D gene: NA; clone size: NA; J gene: TRBJ1-6; CDR3 DNA: TGTGCCAGCAGCTTAGACGGGGGATTGAGGTCACCCCTCCACTTT; CDR3 protein: CASSLDGGLRSPLHF
V gene: TRBV28; D gene: NA; clone size: NA; J gene: TRBJ2-5; CDR3 DNA: TGTGCCAGCAGTTTAGCCCGGGGACCTGAGGGGACCCAGTACTTC; CDR3 protein: CASSLARGPEGTQYF
V gene: TRBV10-2; D gene: TRBD1; clone size: NA; J gene: TRBJ2-5; CDR3 DNA: TGCGCCAGCAGTGGACACCATACAGGGGGACAAGAGACCCAGTACTTC; CDR3 protein: CASSGHHTGGQETQYF